One sample yielded the 14 T cell receptor beta chains listed below, sequenced in a study of T cells after yellow fever vaccination (dated by TCRdb to between 2018 and 2021). Library preparation was by 5' RACE. Reads for this sample came from an Illumina HiSeq 2500. TCRdb handled the public reads itself, with Q25 trimming in fastp and clone calling in MiXCR, and kept productive beta chains. When rows share a CDR3 protein, they turn into one entry using the most common DNA and genes. This sample gives roughly 500,000 distinct CDR3 sequences in total; roughly a fifth of them show up just once. The ten biggest clones cover around 15% of the sample. The treatment or condition label on this specimen signifies: live attenuated yellow fever vaccine strain. The sequenced sample was PBMCs, obtained 15 days after the yellow fever booster vaccination. The origin of the receptors is a man aged 30-40 years who received the YFV17D yellow fever vaccine.

The genes are TRBV25-1 and TRBJ1-4; D is perhaps TRBD1 (6 bases). Germline loops: CDR1 MGHDK, CDR2 SYGVNS. CDR3 length: 13 amino acids. Deletions cut 6 bases from V and 8 bases from J, with 13 bases between. CDR3 loop: CASSGEGGEKLFF. The CDR3 DNA is TGTGCCAGCAGCGGGGAAGGGGGAGAAAAACTGTTTTTT.

The rearrangement joins TRBV10-3 to TRBJ2-7; a possible D gene is TRBD2 (6 bases). The CDR3 totals 13 residues. Trimming stripped 8 bases from V and 4 bases from J, with 15 bases between. CDR1 is ENHRY and CDR2 is SYGVKD in the germline V gene. In DNA form, the CDR3 reads TGTGCCATCTCTGACGGGAGCGGTTACGAGCAGTACTTC. It specifies CAISDGSGYEQYF.

In its sample, this clonotype was seen a few times. The chain joins TRBV7-3 to TRBJ2-1; no firm D call. Germline-derived CDR1 and CDR2 are SGHTA and FQGTGA. V lost 0 bases to trimming and J lost 0 bases, with 12 bases between them. This CDR3 is built from 17 residues. DNA for the CDR3: TGTGCCAGCAGCTTAACGCTGACTCTAAGCTCCTACAATGAGCAGTTCTTC. Translating gives CASSLTLTLSSYNEQFF.

This chain joins TRBV7-2 and TRBJ2-7, with 8 bases that match TRBD1. The CDR3 is 17 residues long. V gave up 0 bases and J gave up 6 bases; unmatched junction bases: 13. Germline assignment: CDR1 SGHTA and CDR2 FQGNSA. The DNA for the CDR3 is TGTGCCAGCAGCTTAGCTAGATTGGGCAGGGGGCCCTCCGAGCAGTACTTC. This codes for CASSLARLGRGPSEQYF. Together with reference TRBV7-2 and TRBJ2-7, the CDR3 gives the full variable domain: GAGVSQSPSNKVTEKGKDVELRCDPISGHTALYWYRQSLGQGLEFLIYFQGNSAPDKSGLPSDRFSAERTGGSVSTLTIQRTQQEDSAVYLCASSLARLGRGPSEQYFGPGTRLTVT.

This CDR3 reads CASSLGVTSVNSYEQYF. The CDR3 DNA sequence: TGTGCCAGCAGCTTAGGGGTGACTAGCGTCAACTCCTACGAGCAGTACTTC. V is TRBV11-2 and J is TRBJ2-7; TRBD2 agrees at 8 bases. This CDR3 is 17 amino acids long. V was pared by 1 base and J by 0 bases, with 8 bases of the junction left unmatched. Germline V gene sequence: CDR1 SGHAT, CDR2 FQNNGV.

This chain links TRBV5-1 with TRBJ1-6; unclear D gene. The CDR3 runs 15 residues. The V end was cut by 1 base, the J end by 5 bases, with 10 bases between. Per germline, CDR1 SGHRS and CDR2 YFSETQ. The DNA of the CDR3 is TGCGCCAGCAGCTTGCGGGCTGTCGATAATTCACCCCTCCACTTT. It codes for CASSLRAVDNSPLHF.

This clonotype has just a few counts. The chain combines TRBV11-2 with TRBJ2-1; TRBD2 is a possible D gene (6 bases). V was shortened by 5 bases and J by 9 bases, with 17 bases between the two germline ends. CDR3 length: 14 residues. Germline-derived CDR1 and CDR2 are SGHAT and FQNNGV. The CDR3 DNA reads TGTGCCAGCAGCCGGGACGGGGGATCTATTGAGCAGTTCTTC. The encoded protein is CASSRDGGSIEQFF.

The V gene is TRBV20-1, the J gene TRBJ2-3, with D unresolved. CDR1 DFQATT and CDR2 SNEGSKA come from the germline V gene (reference sequence). V lost 6 bases and J lost 2, with 18 bases in between. This CDR3 is built from 15 residues. CDR3 coding DNA: TGCAGTGCCCGAGAGGTTCGGAGCCCCACAGATACGCAGTATTTT. Translating it yields CSAREVRSPTDTQYF.

Comments on this clonotype: A junction end diverges from the germline sequence, so it may reflect a read error. The V and J genes are TRBV7-2 and TRBJ2-7; D gene uncertain. The CDR3 is made up of 13 amino acids. Germline assignment: CDR1 SGHTA and CDR2 FQGNSA. The CDR3 bases are TGTGCTAGCAGCCAGCGTGTGACCTACGAGCAGTACTTC. It specifies CASSQRVTYEQYF.

This clonotype showed up many times. The CDR3 DNA is TGTGCCAGCAGTGCATCTAGCGGGAGTGAGACCCAGTACTTC. Protein: CASSASSGSETQYF. V gene TRBV12-3 or TRBV12-4 combines with J gene TRBJ2-5; 10 bases align to TRBD2. The CDR3 has 14 amino acids. Unmatched junction bases numbered 5, after V lost 5 bases and J lost 5 bases.

Concerning this clonotype: A read error may produce the germline difference seen at one junction end. The chain couples TRBV10-3 to TRBJ2-1; D is perhaps TRBD1 (5 bases). Per the germline V gene, CDR1 is ENHRY and CDR2 is SYGVKD. This CDR3 is built from 13 residues. The CDR3 nucleotides read TGTGCCATCAGTGAGTCCGGTCAGGGCCCCCCGATCTTC. Translation gives CAISESGQGPPIF.

In its sample, this clonotype was seen a few times. This chain connects TRBV20-1 to TRBJ2-1; 9 positions match TRBD2. Germline CDR1 DFQATT, CDR2 SNEGSKA (reference sequence). The trim removed 1 base at V and 5 bases at J, leaving 18 bases unmatched. The length of the CDR3 is 19 residues. DNA of the CDR3: TGCAGTGCTAGAGTAAGGCGACTAGCGGCCCCCGGCACCCACAATGAGCAGTTCTTC. It translates to CSARVRRLAAPGTHNEQFF.

This clonotype was found a few times. V gene TRBV27 combines with J gene TRBJ2-5, with D uncertain. Germline V gives CDR1 MNHEY, CDR2 SMNVEV (reference sequence). The V gene lost 1 base and the J gene lost 4 bases, with 7 bases spanning the gap. The CDR3 covers 13 residues. CDR3 DNA sequence: TGTGCCAGCAGTTTATATTCCTTAGAGACCCAGTACTTC. Residues: CASSLYSLETQYF.

This clonotype appeared a few times. The chain combines TRBV5-1 with TRBJ2-5; D might be TRBD1 (5 bases). CDR1 and CDR2 (germline): SGHRS, YFSETQ. V was clipped by 2 bases and J by 1 base, with 12 bases between them. The CDR3 runs to 15 residues. This chain's CDR3 is CASSFEGVGQETQYF. The CDR3 DNA reads as TGCGCCAGCAGCTTCGAAGGGGTTGGCCAAGAGACCCAGTACTTC.